This TCR beta chain emerged from a study of T-cell reconstitution after alpha-beta-depleted transplantation in children. The study's findings and limits: As was reported, about two months after transplant, alpha-beta T cells came from several hundred expanded graft clones. One year post-transplant, T-cell counts and diversity were largely derived from T cells produced anew. Several patients had high TCRbeta diversity at day 60; it came from surviving recipient T cells and thymic progenitors.

Looked up from germline, CDR1 is SGHRS and CDR2 is YFSETQ. V was trimmed by 4 bases and J by 3 bases, leaving 17 bases between them. The CDR3 has 15 residues. Using unique molecular identifiers, the investigators prepared the TCRbeta library. In TCRdb, the PCR reads were re-called with MiXCR into one record per CDR3 protein. The sample contains hundreds of thousands of distinct CDR3 sequences, roughly 16% of which appear only once. As concerns this clonotype: Its target is unknown.

The specimen comprised PBMCs, mostly from graft donor cells, sampled 360 days after TCRalphabeta/CD19-depleted stem cell transplant. The receptor's source is a male patient younger than 18 who had a stem cell transplant for acute lymphoblastic leukemia, so the T cells may come from the graft donor. The J gene is TRBJ2-7, the V gene TRBV5-1; perhaps D is TRBD1 or TRBD2 (6 bases each). The CDR3 loop is CASSLNGGVNYEQYF. The CDR3 coding sequence is TGCGCCAGCAGCCTCAACGGGGGCGTTAACTACGAGCAGTACTTC.